Presented here are 24 T cell receptor beta chains from one specimen sequenced in a study of cytomegalovirus exposure and HLA in healthy donors. Researchers ran the PCR with 60 Vbeta and 13 Jbeta primers. Assay used: immunoSEQ multiplex PCR; TCRdb lists only in-frame clones, some missing. The sample shows 120,000 to 150,000 clones, about 75% of them seen only once. The sequencing input was PBMCs. The receptors originated from a woman aged 25 to 39 in good health and CMV-seronegative.

The V gene is TRBV7-3, the J gene TRBJ1-2, with unresolved D. The CDR3 totals 14 residues. V was pared by 5 bases and J by 8 bases, with 18 bases between. The germline gives CDR1 SGHTA, CDR2 FQGTGA. CDR3 DNA: TGTGCCAGCAGCCTAGCTGCAGGCCCTATGGGCTACACCTTC. Encoded protein: CASSLAAGPMGYTF.

The chain employs TRBV4-2 and TRBJ2-7; D remains ambiguous. Trimming cost V 0 bases and J 4 bases, with 7 bases left between them. Germline V CDR1 and CDR2: LGHNA, YNFKEQ. The CDR3 totals 13 residues. The CDR3 reads CASSQDPEYEQYF. CDR3 DNA sequence: TGTGCCAGCAGCCAAGATCCAGAATACGAGCAGTACTTC.

The CDR3 sequence: CASSIKKGNGYTF. In DNA form, the CDR3 reads TGTGCCAGTAGTATAAAGAAGGGGAATGGCTACACCTTC. The chain recombines TRBV19 with TRBJ1-2, with D possibly being TRBD1 (5 bases). Germline lookup yields CDR1 LNHDA and CDR2 SQIVND (reference sequence). The CDR3 extends over 13 amino acids. V was shortened by 2 bases and J by 6 bases, with 10 bases between the two germline ends.

The chain combines TRBV11-2 with TRBJ1-1; tentative D call: TRBD1 (5 bases). Per the germline V gene, CDR1 is SGHAT and CDR2 is FQNNGV. Deletions cut 5 bases from V and 5 bases from J, with 12 bases between. The CDR3 sequence is 13 residues long. Here the CDR3 reads CASSPQRTTEAFF. DNA of the CDR3: TGTGCCAGCAGCCCACAACGGACAACTGAAGCTTTCTTT.

The rearrangement uses TRBV5-6 and TRBJ2-1; 11 nucleotides agree with TRBD2. V gave up 1 base and J gave up 9 bases; unmatched junction bases: 9. The germline CDR1 and CDR2 sequences are SGHDT and YYEEEE. This CDR3 comprises 16 residues. The CDR3 sequence: CASSLIGSGGAIEQFF. The CDR3 DNA sequence: TGTGCCAGCAGCTTGATCGGTAGCGGGGGGGCCATTGAGCAGTTCTTC.

The chain is built from TRBV7-2 and TRBJ2-1, with D uncertain. Trimming took off 5 bases at V and 0 bases at J, with 5 bases between the two ends. The length of the CDR3 is 13 residues. Germline CDR1 is SGHTA and CDR2 is FQGNSA. This CDR3 reads CASSLSSYNEQFF. CDR3 coding DNA: TGTGCCAGCAGCCTTAGCTCCTACAATGAGCAGTTCTTC.

The chain employs TRBV11-2 and TRBJ1-2; 8 positions match TRBD1. V shed 4 bases, J shed 3 bases, and the junction held 7 bases outside the gene matches. The CDR3 runs 15 residues. CDR1 is SGHAT, CDR2 FQNNGV, per germline. The CDR3 sequence is CASSSPRQGYYGYTF. In DNA form, the CDR3 reads TGTGCCAGCAGCTCGCCCCGACAGGGGTACTATGGCTACACCTTC.

The V gene is TRBV2, the J gene TRBJ2-1; 8 bases agree with TRBD2. This CDR3 comprises 14 residues. The junction had 5 bases not matched to a gene; V was cut back by 9 bases and J by 1 base. From germline, CDR1 is SNHLY and CDR2 FYNNEI. The CDR3 bases are TGTGCCAGTAGCGGGGACCAATCCTACAATGAGCAGTTCTTC. Protein product: CASSGDQSYNEQFF.

This clone was detected only once. The chain links TRBV6-1 to TRBJ2-7, with D possibly being TRBD2 (6 bases). This CDR3 comprises 16 residues. The V gene's germline CDR1 is MNHNS and CDR2 SASEGT. Trimming cost V 2 bases and J 0 bases, with 14 bases left between them. The CDR3 protein is CASSESFRGFSYEQYF. The CDR3 DNA reads as TGTGCCAGCAGTGAATCTTTTCGGGGGTTCTCCTACGAGCAGTACTTC.

This clone was detected once. V and J are TRBV7-3 and TRBJ2-3, with a tentative D call TRBD2 (6 bases). The CDR3 runs to 14 residues. In germline, CDR1 is SGHTA, CDR2 FQGTGA. Trimming shortened V by 6 bases and J by 3 bases, and 13 bases separated the two germline ends. CDR3 protein: CASSFSGGTDTQYF. The DNA of the CDR3 is TGTGCCAGCAGTTTTAGCGGAGGGACAGATACGCAGTATTTT. Combining the CDR3 with reference TRBV7-3 and TRBJ2-3 gives the whole variable domain GAGVSQTPSNKVTEKGKYVELRCDPISGHTALYWYRQSLGQGPEFLIYFQGTGAADDSGLPNDRFFAVRPEGSVSTLKIQRTERGDSAVYLCASSFSGGTDTQYFGPGTRLTVL.

This chain links TRBV6-5 with TRBJ1-1, with 7 positions matching TRBD1. Germline V lookup: CDR1 MNHEY, CDR2 SVGAGI. This CDR3 has 16 residues. The J segment lost 2 bases and the V segment lost 1 base, leaving 7 bases of the junction unmatched. This CDR3 reads CASSYFSDRPNTEAFF. As DNA, the CDR3 is TGTGCCAGCAGTTACTTTTCGGACAGGCCCAACACTGAAGCTTTCTTT.

This clone has more than one count but fewer than ten. The rearrangement joins TRBV6-5 to TRBJ1-6, with D perhaps matching TRBD1 (5 bases). Germline V gives CDR1 MNHEY, CDR2 SVGAGI. The CDR3 totals 15 residues. V lost 0 bases to trimming and J lost 8 bases, with 11 bases between them. CDR3 DNA sequence: TGTGCCAGCAGTTACTCCGATGGACACTATTCACCCCTCCACTTT. Its translation is CASSYSDGHYSPLHF.

V and J are TRBV7-2 and TRBJ2-5, with TRBD2 matching 15 bases. The CDR3 has 16 residues. Germline V lookup: CDR1 SGHTA, CDR2 FQGNSA. Trimming removed 5 bases from V and 7 bases from J; junction bases left unmatched: 8. CDR3 in DNA: TGTGCCAGCAGCCCCCGGACTAGCGGGGGGGATGTGACCCAGTACTTC. It yields the protein CASSPRTSGGDVTQYF.

This sequence joins TRBV28 and TRBJ1-5, with D possibly matching TRBD1 (6 bases). This CDR3 has 13 residues. Trimming took 7 bases from V and 7 from J, leaving 14 bases between them. Germline V gene data show CDR1 as MDHEN and CDR2 as SYDVKM. The CDR3 sequence: CASTSPGVQPQHF. The CDR3 DNA reads TGTGCCAGCACCTCACCAGGGGTCCAGCCCCAGCATTTT.

This chain links TRBV7-8 with TRBJ2-1, with 9 positions matching TRBD2. Germline V CDR1 and CDR2: SGHVS, FQNEAQ. The ends lost 2 bases at V and 9 bases at J; junction bases unmatched: 20. The CDR3 is 19 amino acids. The CDR3 coding sequence is TGTGCCAGCAGCTTAACCCCTCGGGGGCTAGCGGGGTACCCGGGTGAGCAGTTCTTC. Encoded protein: CASSLTPRGLAGYPGEQFF.

The chain combines TRBV2 with TRBJ2-2; 10 bases line up with TRBD1. J lost 0 bases, V lost 10 bases, and 5 bases had no gene match. CDR1 SNHLY and CDR2 FYNNEI come from the germline V gene. The CDR3 covers 15 residues. CDR3 sequence reads: CATKGQGSNTGELFF. The CDR3 nucleotides read TGTGCCACCAAGGGACAGGGGTCGAACACCGGGGAGCTGTTTTTT.

CDR3 in amino acids: CASSFVGGEKLFF. The DNA of the CDR3 is TGTGCCAGCAGCTTCGTGGGGGGTGAAAAACTGTTTTTT. The genes are TRBV5-4 and TRBJ1-4, with D tentatively TRBD1 (5 bases). Trimming took 2 bases from V and 7 from J, leaving 9 bases between them. The CDR3 is made up of 13 amino acids. The germline V gene encodes CDR1 SGHNT and CDR2 YYREEE (reference sequence). Supplemented by reference TRBV5-4 and TRBJ1-4, the full variable domain reads ETGVTQSPTHLIKTRGQQVTLRCSSQSGHNTVSWYQQALGQGPQFIFQYYREEENGRGNFPPRFSGLQFPNYSSELNVNALELDDSALYLCASSFVGGEKLFFGSGTQLSVL.

This clone was counted a single time. The J gene is TRBJ1-5, the V gene TRBV30, with 8 nucleotides matching TRBD1. The germline V gene encodes CDR1 GTSNPN and CDR2 SVGIG (reference sequence). With V trimmed by 3 bases and J by 5 bases, 9 bases remained unmatched. The CDR3 has 15 residues. The CDR3 sequence: CAWRDRERRYQPQHF. CDR3 nucleotide sequence: TGTGCCTGGAGGGACAGGGAGCGGAGGTATCAGCCCCAGCATTTT. Based on the CDR3 plus reference TRBV30 and TRBJ1-5, the full variable domain is SQTIHQWPATLVQPVGSPLSLECTVEGTSNPNLYWYRQAAGRGLQLLFYSVGIGQISSEVPQNLSASRPQDRQFILSSKKLLLSDSGFYLCAWRDRERRYQPQHFGDGTRLSIL.

This clone was found once. This chain joins TRBV30 and TRBJ2-2; D is undetermined. This CDR3 is built from 13 residues. With 2 bases removed from V and 7 bases from J, the gap between germline ends came to 11 bases. CDR1 is GTSNPN and CDR2 is SVGIG in the germline V gene (reference sequence). The CDR3 spells CAWSPVLLGELFF. The CDR3 DNA reads TGTGCCTGGAGTCCCGTACTCCTCGGGGAGCTGTTTTTT. The whole variable domain, filled in from reference TRBV30 and TRBJ2-2, reads SQTIHQWPATLVQPVGSPLSLECTVEGTSNPNLYWYRQAAGRGLQLLFYSVGIGQISSEVPQNLSASRPQDRQFILSSKKLLLSDSGFYLCAWSPVLLGELFFGEGSRLTVL.

DNA for the CDR3: TGCAGCGTTGAAGCGGGTAATGGGCGGGGGGGCCGAACAGATACGCAGTATTTT. Translated: CSVEAGNGRGGRTDTQYF. The chain carries TRBV29-1 and TRBJ2-3, with TRBD2 identical over 9 bases. Germline CDR1 and CDR2: SQVTM and ANQGSEA. The CDR3 has 18 amino acids. V trimming: 1 base; J trimming: 3 bases; junction bases outside the gene matches: 14.

The chain uses TRBV9 and TRBJ1-2; a weak D match, TRBD1 (6 bases). Germline V gives CDR1 SGDLS, CDR2 YYNGEE. The V end was cut by 0 bases, the J end by 7 bases, with 13 bases between. This CDR3 has 14 residues. CDR3 sequence (DNA): TGTGCCAGCAGCGTAGGTACAGGGTGGTTTGGCTACACCTTC. It yields the protein CASSVGTGWFGYTF.

The chain has TRBV6-1 and TRBJ1-1; tentative D call: TRBD1 (6 bases). From germline, CDR1 is MNHNS and CDR2 SASEGT. The CDR3 runs 14 residues. V gave up 6 bases and J gave up 6 bases, with 17 bases separating them. CDR3 DNA sequence: TGTGCCAGCAGGGGTGAACTATGGACAGCTGAAGCTTTCTTT. It codes for CASRGELWTAEAFF.

The chain uses TRBV5-1 and TRBJ2-3, with 9 bases lining up with TRBD1. Per the germline V gene, CDR1 is SGHRS and CDR2 is YFSETQ. CDR3 size: 16 residues. V was clipped by 0 bases and J by 0 bases; unmatched bases: 2. CDR3 loop: CASSLVTGGSTDTQYF. DNA for the CDR3: TGCGCCAGCAGCTTGGTGACAGGGGGGAGCACAGATACGCAGTATTTT.

The J gene is TRBJ2-5, the V gene TRBV20-1; a possible D gene is TRBD2 (6 bases). Trimming took 6 bases from V and 4 from J, leaving 9 bases between them. This CDR3 is 11 amino acids long. Germline V gene sequence: CDR1 DFQATT, CDR2 SNEGSKA (reference sequence). The CDR3: CSAWGGETQYF. CDR3 DNA: TGCAGTGCATGGGGAGGAGAGACCCAGTACTTC.